A single sample is the source of the 21 T cell receptor beta chains below, sequenced in a study of breast tumors, draining lymph nodes, adjacent tissues. Each CDR3 protein is one row after TCRdb ran MiXCR on the multiplex PCR reads. The sample holds about 21,000 distinct CDR3 sequences, approximately 40% seen once. Source material: breast tumor tissue. The source of these receptors is a female donor with breast cancer. Some clones in this sample may be carry-over from other donors' samples.

This clonotype was recorded only once. The chain links TRBV7-3 to TRBJ2-5, with 12 bases fitting TRBD2. Germline-derived CDR1 and CDR2 are SGHTA and FQGTGA. The trim removed 5 bases at V and 2 bases at J, leaving 6 bases unmatched. The CDR3 sequence is 16 residues long. Here the CDR3 reads CASSPLAGGRQETQYF. CDR3 sequence (DNA): TGTGCCAGCAGCCCCCTAGCGGGGGGGCGACAAGAGACCCAGTACTTC.

The rearrangement uses TRBV2 and TRBJ2-3, with 8 bases lining up with TRBD2. This CDR3 region has 16 residues. Trimming at V came to 4 bases and at J to 3 bases, leaving 9 bases not matched to a gene. The V gene's germline CDR1 is SNHLY and CDR2 FYNNEI. The CDR3 coding sequence is TGTGCCAGCAGTGGAATAGCGGGATTAGGAACAGATACGCAGTATTTT. Encoded protein: CASSGIAGLGTDTQYF.

This clonotype has ten or more counts. The chain uses TRBV19 and TRBJ2-5; a weak D match, TRBD1 (6 bases). V was trimmed by 5 bases and J by 2 bases, leaving 15 bases between them. CDR1 is LNHDA and CDR2 is SQIVND in the germline V gene (reference sequence). CDR3 length equals 15 residues. CDR3 in DNA: TGTGCCAGTAGTCGTGCCGGGACACAGCAAGAGACCCAGTACTTC. Residues: CASSRAGTQQETQYF.

The CDR3 bases are TGCAGTGCTAGGGGGATGGGACTAGGATACAATGAGCAGTTCTTC. Translating it yields CSARGMGLGYNEQFF. J is TRBJ2-1 and V is TRBV20-1; 8 positions agree with TRBD2. V trimming: 3 bases; J trimming: 4 bases; junction bases outside the gene matches: 8. Germline values: CDR1 DFQATT, CDR2 SNEGSKA (reference sequence). The CDR3 loop spans 15 amino acids.

At least ten counts were recorded for this clonotype. The chain carries TRBV20-1 and TRBJ2-7, with D maybe TRBD2 (7 bases). CDR3 length: 17 residues. The V gene lost 0 bases and the J gene lost 6 bases, with 24 bases spanning the gap. The germline V gene has CDR1 DFQATT and CDR2 SNEGSKA (reference sequence). In DNA form, the CDR3 reads TGCAGTGCTAGAGATGAGGGGGGGGACGTGAGAAGGGGCGAGCAGTACTTC. Residues: CSARDEGGDVRRGEQYF.

CDR3 DNA sequence: TGTGCCAGCAGTGGACTAGCGGATCCAGATACGCAGTATTTT. It codes for CASSGLADPDTQYF. This chain joins TRBV27 and TRBJ2-3; 10 nucleotides line up with TRBD2. CDR1 and CDR2 from the germline V gene are MNHEY and SMNVEV (reference sequence). Germline trimming cut 5 bases from V and 4 bases from J; bases unmatched to any gene: 3. The CDR3 has 14 residues.

This clonotype appeared many times. This chain links TRBV7-9 with TRBJ2-7; 7 bases map to TRBD1. Trimming took 3 bases from V and 4 from J; bases not matched to a gene: 12. The length of the CDR3 is 16 residues. Germline CDR1 reads SEHNR; CDR2 reads FQNEAQ (reference sequence). CDR3 sequence reads: CASSFIKRTGVYEQYF. The CDR3 region has the DNA TGTGCCAGCAGCTTTATTAAAAGGACAGGCGTTTACGAGCAGTACTTC.

In this sample, this clonotype turned up many times. V gene TRBV10-1 combines with J gene TRBJ2-1; tentatively, D is TRBD2 (6 bases). The CDR3 consists of 15 residues. The V gene lost 5 bases and the J gene lost 4 bases, with 15 bases spanning the gap. The V gene's germline CDR1 is WNHNN and CDR2 SYGVQD (reference sequence). The CDR3 sequence is CASSNGGAGYNEQFF. The CDR3 DNA sequence: TGCGCCAGCAGTAACGGAGGGGCCGGGTACAATGAGCAGTTCTTC.

The chain has TRBV28 and TRBJ1-6; 7 bases agree with TRBD1. Looked up from germline, CDR1 is MDHEN and CDR2 is SYDVKM. The CDR3 has 16 amino acids. J lost 5 bases, V lost 6 bases, and 10 bases had no gene match. CDR3 sequence reads: CASSPPTGTDNSPLHF. The CDR3, as DNA: TGTGCCAGCAGCCCGCCCACCGGGACAGATAATTCACCCCTCCACTTT.

This chain uses TRBV6-2 or TRBV6-3 with TRBJ2-2, with unresolved D. V lost 4 bases to trimming and J lost 6 bases, with 12 bases between them. The CDR3 consists of 14 residues. Germline values: CDR1 MNHEY, CDR2 SVGEGT. In DNA, the CDR3 is TGTGCCAGCAGTTCACTTGGCCTAGCCGGGGAGCTGTTTTTT. Protein product: CASSSLGLAGELFF.

The gene calls are TRBV6-2 or TRBV6-3 and TRBJ2-5; 8 nucleotides line up with TRBD1. The CDR3 runs 15 residues. The V gene end was trimmed by 4 bases and the J gene end by 3 bases; junction bases not matched to a gene: 7. CDR1 is MNHEY, CDR2 SVGEGT, per germline. CDR3 nucleotides: TGTGCCAGCAGTTGGGGACAGGCCCAAGAAGAGACCCAGTACTTC. It codes for CASSWGQAQEETQYF.

In its sample, this clonotype ranks as medium-sized. The chain combines TRBV5-1 with TRBJ2-2; D gene ambiguous. The V end lost 4 bases, the J end lost 4 bases, and 8 bases lay between the germline ends. Germline V CDR1 and CDR2: SGHRS, YFSETQ. The CDR3 loop spans 13 amino acids. CDR3 nucleotides: TGCGCCAGCAGCCCGACACCCACCGGGGAGCTGTTTTTT. Protein: CASSPTPTGELFF.

This clonotype has only a few counts. The chain combines TRBV6-6 with TRBJ1-3; D possibly corresponds to TRBD1 (6 bases). Trimming cost V 2 bases and J 0 bases, with 14 bases left between them. The length of the CDR3 is 17 residues. The germline gives CDR1 MNHNY, CDR2 SVGAGI (reference sequence). In nucleotides, the CDR3 is TGTGCCAGCAGTTACATAGCAGGGACATCCTCTGGAAACACCATATATTTT. Its translation: CASSYIAGTSSGNTIYF.

This chain joins TRBV12-3 or TRBV12-4 and TRBJ1-5; maybe TRBD1 (6 bases). The V gene lost 3 bases and the J gene lost 2 bases, with 17 bases spanning the gap. This CDR3 spans 17 amino acids. The CDR3 region has the DNA TGTGCCAGCAGTTTTGGGGAACAGGGAATCGGCAATCAGCCCCAGCATTTT. This encodes CASSFGEQGIGNQPQHF.

This clonotype was seen more than once but under ten times. The chain combines TRBV18 with TRBJ1-2; possibly TRBD1 for D (6 bases). CDR3 length: 14 residues. Germline CDR1 is KGHSH and CDR2 is LQKENI. Trimming pared 6 bases from V and 4 bases from J, leaving 15 bases between. This CDR3 reads CASSPGHGSYGYTF. CDR3 in DNA: TGTGCCAGCTCCCCGGGACATGGGAGCTATGGCTACACCTTC.

This clonotype was counted at least ten times. This chain uses TRBV20-1 with TRBJ2-2; a possible D gene is TRBD2 (6 bases). Germline CDR1 DFQATT, CDR2 SNEGSKA (reference sequence). V was pared by 2 bases and J by 7 bases, with 11 bases between. The CDR3 extends over 13 amino acids. DNA of the CDR3: TGCAGTGCTAGACGATCCGGGAGCGGGGAGCTGTTTTTT. Translating it yields CSARRSGSGELFF.

The V and J genes are TRBV5-5 and TRBJ1-5, with D unresolved. The length of the CDR3 is 18 residues. Germline V gives CDR1 SGHKS, CDR2 YYEKEE (reference sequence). V shed 4 bases and J shed 0 bases, with 20 bases lying between them. CDR3 DNA: TGTGCCAGCAGCCCCTTTAATAGCAGACCCTCTAGCAATCAGCCCCAGCATTTT. Translating gives CASSPFNSRPSSNQPQHF.

This clonotype was seen repeatedly, ten times or more. The J gene is TRBJ2-1, the V gene TRBV20-1, with no clear D. The CDR3 runs to 9 residues. Trimming removed 5 bases from V and 7 bases from J, with 3 bases in between. The V gene's germline CDR1 is DFQATT and CDR2 SNEGSKA (reference sequence). CDR3 loop: CSAPNEQFF. CDR3 DNA sequence: TGCAGTGCTCCTAATGAGCAGTTCTTC.

At least ten counts were recorded for this clonotype. J is TRBJ2-2 and V is TRBV7-9, with D hard to call. Trimming removed 5 bases at V and 1 base at J, with 8 bases between. The CDR3 covers 14 residues. CDR1 is SEHNR, CDR2 FQNEAQ, per germline (reference sequence). CDR3 in DNA: TGTGCCAGCAGCCAGGATCGGAACACCGGGGAGCTGTTTTTT. This sequence encodes CASSQDRNTGELFF.

The V gene is TRBV7-9, the J gene TRBJ2-7; D may be TRBD1 (5 bases). This CDR3 contains 15 residues. V was cut by 0 bases and J by 3 bases, with 12 bases left in between. The germline CDR1 and CDR2 sequences are SEHNR and FQNEAQ (reference sequence). CDR3 in DNA: TGTGCCAGCAGCTTAGCGGCAGGGATTCTCTACGAGCAGTACTTC. Residues: CASSLAAGILYEQYF. Complete variable domain (other parts from reference TRBV7-9 and TRBJ2-7): DTGVSQNPRHKITKRGQNVTFRCDPISEHNRLYWYRQTLGQGPEFLTYFQNEAQLEKSRLLSDRFSAERPKGSFSTLEIQRTEQGDSAMYLCASSLAAGILYEQYFGPGTRLTVT.

This chain uses TRBV10-2 with TRBJ2-5, with a weak D call TRBD1 (6 bases). Germline assignment: CDR1 WSHSY and CDR2 SAAADI. The CDR3 contains 14 residues. V was pared by 6 bases and J by 6 bases, with 17 bases between. The CDR3 here is CASRNDRSDQTQYF. The CDR3 DNA is TGCGCCAGCAGGAACGACAGGTCTGATCAGACCCAGTACTTC.